The clone carrying this TCR beta chain has a handful of counts. What it binds is not known. TCRdb reprocessed the reads via MiXCR and lists one record per CDR3 protein. The sample holds 700,000 to 900,000 distinct CDR3 sequences, roughly 29% seen once. This sample is drawn from a study of T cell repertoires in cytomegalovirus infection. Across the study: Matching HLA type and CMV infection were both indicated by public TCR beta signatures.

This CDR3 is 14 amino acids long. The germline V and J ends were trimmed by 5 bases and 6 bases, with 14 bases remaining between them. CDR1 and CDR2 from the germline V gene are KGHDR and SFDVKD. Study-level results: Of the TCR beta families, the public ones yielded a cumulative frequency that identified carriers of CMV plus the relevant HLA.

V and J are TRBV24-1 and TRBJ2-3, with TRBD2 as a possible D gene (5 bases). This sequence was found in a human donor in good health (CMV status not recorded). Some clones in this sample may be carry-over from other donors' samples. The sequences come from cultured CD8+ T cells from PBMCs, collected from culture after CMV antigen stimulation. CDR3 amino acids: CATSAGRTADTQYF. CDR3 sequence (DNA): TGTGCCACCAGTGCTGGGCGGACTGCGGATACGCAGTATTTT.